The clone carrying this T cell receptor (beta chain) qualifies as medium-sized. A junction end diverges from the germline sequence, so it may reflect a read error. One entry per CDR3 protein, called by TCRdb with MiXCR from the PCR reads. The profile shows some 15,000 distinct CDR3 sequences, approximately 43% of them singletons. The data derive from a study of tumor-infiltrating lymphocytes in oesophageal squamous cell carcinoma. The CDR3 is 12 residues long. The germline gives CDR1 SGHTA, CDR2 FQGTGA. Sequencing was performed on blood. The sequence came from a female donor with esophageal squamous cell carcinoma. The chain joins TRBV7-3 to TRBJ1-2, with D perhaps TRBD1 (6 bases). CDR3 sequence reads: CASSLTGYGYTF. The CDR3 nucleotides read TGTGCCAGCAGCCTAACAGGGTATGGCTACACCTTC.